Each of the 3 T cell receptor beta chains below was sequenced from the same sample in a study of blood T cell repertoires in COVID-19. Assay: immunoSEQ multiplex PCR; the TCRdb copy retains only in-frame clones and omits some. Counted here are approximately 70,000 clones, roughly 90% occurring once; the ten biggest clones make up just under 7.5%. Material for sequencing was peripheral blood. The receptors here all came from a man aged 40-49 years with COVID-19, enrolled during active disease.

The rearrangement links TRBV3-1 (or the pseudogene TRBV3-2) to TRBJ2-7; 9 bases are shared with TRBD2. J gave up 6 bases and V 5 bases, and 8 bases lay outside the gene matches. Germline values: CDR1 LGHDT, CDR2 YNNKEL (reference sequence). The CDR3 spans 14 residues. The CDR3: CASSYSGGESEQYF. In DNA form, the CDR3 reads TGTGCCAGCAGCTATAGCGGGGGAGAAAGCGAGCAGTACTTC.

In DNA, the CDR3 is TGTGCCAGTAAAACGGGAATGGGACAGGGGGGACAGCCCCAGCATTTT. This gives the protein CASKTGMGQGGQPQHF. The rearrangement uses TRBV19 and TRBJ1-5; 11 bases line up with TRBD1. Germline assignment: CDR1 LNHDA and CDR2 SQIVND (reference sequence). V lost 7 bases and J lost 7; bases outside the gene matches: 12. The CDR3 extends over 16 amino acids. Based on the CDR3 plus reference TRBV19 and TRBJ1-5, the full variable domain is DGGITQSPKYLFRKEGQNVTLSCEQNLNHDAMYWYRQDPGQGLRLIYYSQIVNDFQKGDIAEGYSVSREKKESFPLTVTSAQKNPTAFYLCASKTGMGQGGQPQHFGDGTRLSIL.

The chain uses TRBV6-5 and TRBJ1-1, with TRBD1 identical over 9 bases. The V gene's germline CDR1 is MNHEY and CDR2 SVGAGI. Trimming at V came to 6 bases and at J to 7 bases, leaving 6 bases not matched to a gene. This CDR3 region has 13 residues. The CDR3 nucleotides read TGTGCCAGCAGATCAAGGGGACAGGGTGAAGCTTTCTTT. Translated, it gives CASRSRGQGEAFF.